Below are 20 T cell receptor beta chains sequenced from a single sample in a study of PD-1 blockade in classical Hodgkin lymphoma. Data came from immunoSEQ multiplex PCR; TCRdb stores just in-frame clones and leaves some out. The profile shows 70,000 or so clones, about 93% of them singletons. Indicated time point: newly diagnosed, previously untreated cHL patient sample. Specimen: peripheral blood mononuclear cells (PBMCs). Source of these receptors: a human donor with classical Hodgkin lymphoma.

The chain combines TRBV9 with TRBJ1-5; D not resolved. Germline CDR1 is SGDLS and CDR2 is YYNGEE. The CDR3 has 14 residues. The germline V and J ends were trimmed by 5 bases and 0 bases, with 9 bases remaining between them. In DNA form, the CDR3 reads TGTGCCAGCAGTAGAGGTTATAGCAATCAGCCCCAGCATTTT. It specifies CASSRGYSNQPQHF.

The V gene is TRBV15, the J gene TRBJ2-3; 10 nucleotides line up with TRBD2. Germline CDR1 is LNHNV and CDR2 is YYDKDF (reference sequence). With 0 bases clipped from V and 2 bases from J, the junction kept 8 bases outside the gene matches. This CDR3 spans 18 amino acids. This chain's CDR3 is CATSRETASGSHTDTQYF. CDR3 coding DNA: TGTGCCACCAGCAGAGAGACCGCTAGCGGGAGCCACACAGATACGCAGTATTTT. The full variable domain, rest sourced from reference TRBV15 and TRBJ2-3, is DAMVIQNPRYQVTQFGKPVTLSCSQTLNHNVMYWYQQKSSQAPKLLFHYYDKDFNNEADTPDNFQSRRPNTSFCFLDIRSPGLGDTAMYLCATSRETASGSHTDTQYFGPGTRLTVL.

This clone showed up just a few times. The same CDR3 is also encoded by other DNA sequences in this sample. J is TRBJ2-3 and V is TRBV19; D may be TRBD1 or TRBD2 (5 bases each). Trimming cost V 11 bases and J 6 bases, with 9 bases left between them. In germline, CDR1 is LNHDA, CDR2 SQIVND (reference sequence). The CDR3 consists of 10 residues. Written as DNA, the CDR3 is TGTGCCTCAGAGGGGGATACGCAGTATTTT. It translates to CASEGDTQYF. The full variable domain, its missing parts supplied by reference TRBV19 and TRBJ2-3, is DGGITQSPKYLFRKEGQNVTLSCEQNLNHDAMYWYRQDPGQGLRLIYYSQIVNDFQKGDIAEGYSVSREKKESFPLTVTSAQKNPTAFYLCASEGDTQYFGPGTRLTVL.

The CDR3: CASSDGLWTYEQYF. The DNA of the CDR3 is TGTGCCAGCAGCGACGGACTTTGGACCTACGAGCAGTACTTC. V gene TRBV11-3 combines with J gene TRBJ2-7; D might be TRBD2 (5 bases). This CDR3 region has 14 residues. The germline gives CDR1 SGHNT, CDR2 YENEEA. The V end lost 5 bases, the J end lost 2 bases, and 13 bases lay between the germline ends.

The chain carries TRBV27 and TRBJ2-7; TRBD2 matches at 8 bases. The CDR3 loop spans 13 amino acids. V dropped 8 bases and J dropped 2; count of bases not matched to a gene: 5. CDR1 MNHEY and CDR2 SMNVEV come from the germline V gene (reference sequence). The CDR3 protein is CASSLAGPYEQYF. The CDR3 nucleotides are TGTGCCAGCTCCTTAGCGGGACCCTACGAGCAGTACTTC.

This chain connects TRBV5-4 to TRBJ1-2; TRBD1 is a possible D gene (5 bases). The germline CDR1 and CDR2 sequences are SGHNT and YYREEE (reference sequence). Trimming pared 3 bases from V and 2 bases from J, leaving 11 bases between. The CDR3 is 14 residues long. The CDR3 spells CASSSPGANYGYTF. In nucleotides, the CDR3 is TGTGCCAGCAGCTCACCCGGGGCCAACTATGGCTACACCTTC.

This clone was counted a single time. The CDR3 region is CASKLSVDHEQYF. CDR3 sequence (DNA): TGTGCCAGCAAACTAAGTGTGGACCACGAGCAGTACTTC. The V gene is TRBV2, the J gene TRBJ2-7; D gene uncertain. CDR3 length: 13 residues. Germline assignment: CDR1 SNHLY and CDR2 FYNNEI. V was cut by 7 bases and J by 5 bases, with 15 bases left in between. The full variable domain, its missing parts supplied by reference TRBV2 and TRBJ2-7, is EPEVTQTPSHQVTQMGQEVILRCVPISNHLYFYWYRQILGQKVEFLVSFYNNEISEKSEIFDDQFSVERPDGSNFTLKIRSTKLEDSAMYFCASKLSVDHEQYFGPGTRLTVT.

The rearrangement joins TRBV5-4 to TRBJ1-2; perhaps TRBD1 as D (5 bases). The CDR3 is 15 amino acids. Germline V gene lookup returns CDR1 SGHNT and CDR2 YYREEE (reference sequence). Trimming stripped 1 base from V and 4 bases from J, with 14 bases between. Here the CDR3 reads CASSLFSRDGYGYTF. The DNA for the CDR3 is TGTGCCAGCAGCTTGTTTAGCAGGGATGGCTATGGCTACACCTTC.

This clone appeared a single time. The gene calls are TRBV25-1 and TRBJ2-7; 11 bases map to TRBD1. The length of the CDR3 is 15 residues. CDR1 MGHDK and CDR2 SYGVNS come from the germline V gene. V was clipped by 3 bases and J by 2 bases; unmatched bases: 3. The CDR3 DNA reads as TGTGCCAGCAGTGATCTGGACAGGGGGCCCTACGAGCAGTACTTC. Translating gives CASSDLDRGPYEQYF.

This clone was recorded a few times. This sample includes further DNA sequences coding for the same CDR3. V and J are TRBV4-1 and TRBJ1-5; TRBD1 agrees at 7 bases. Trimming at V came to 1 base and at J to 6 bases, leaving 0 bases not matched to a gene. The CDR3 totals 13 residues. The germline gives CDR1 MGHRA, CDR2 YSYEKL. Written as DNA, the CDR3 is TGCGCCAGCAGCCAAGGACAGGGTCAGCCCCAGCATTTT. Amino acid sequence: CASSQGQGQPQHF.

This rearrangement joins TRBV5-1 to TRBJ2-1, with 9 bases lining up with TRBD2. The germline V gene has CDR1 SGHRS and CDR2 YFSETQ. The V segment lost 9 bases and the J segment 6 bases; nucleotides outside the gene matches: 16. The CDR3 is 16 amino acids. The CDR3: CATTEGREGALNEQFF. CDR3 DNA sequence: TGCGCCACCACCGAAGGGCGGGAGGGGGCCCTCAATGAGCAGTTCTTC.

The chain carries TRBV19 and TRBJ2-7, with D tentatively TRBD1 (5 bases). The V and J ends lost 4 bases and 0 bases respectively, with 16 bases between them. The germline gives CDR1 LNHDA, CDR2 SQIVND (reference sequence). The CDR3 spans 16 residues. The CDR3: CASSTNDSPSSYEQYF. The CDR3 nucleotides read TGTGCCAGTAGTACTAACGACAGCCCTAGCTCCTACGAGCAGTACTTC.

The chain joins TRBV9 to TRBJ1-5; tentative D call: TRBD1 (5 bases). Per the germline V gene, CDR1 is SGDLS and CDR2 is YYNGEE. The CDR3 runs 15 residues. V was pared by 4 bases and J by 5 bases, with 16 bases between. The CDR3 nucleotides read TGTGCCAGCAGCCCCCCAACAGGCTATCATCAGCCCCAGCATTTT. Translated, it gives CASSPPTGYHQPQHF.

The chain employs TRBV7-8 and TRBJ2-5; D call uncertain. The germline gives CDR1 SGHVS, CDR2 FQNEAQ. The CDR3 covers 12 residues. V lost 2 bases to trimming and J lost 5 bases, with 6 bases between them. The chain's CDR3 is CASSLIFETQYF. As DNA, the CDR3 is TGTGCCAGCAGCTTAATCTTCGAGACCCAGTACTTC.

This chain uses TRBV2 with TRBJ2-1; TRBD1 is a possible D gene (6 bases). CDR1 is SNHLY and CDR2 is FYNNEI in the germline V gene. The V end lost 6 bases, the J end lost 9 bases, and 12 bases lay between the germline ends. CDR3 size: 12 residues. CDR3 coding DNA: TGTGCCAGCAGCGAACAGGGCCCTGAGCAGTTCTTC. The encoded protein is CASSEQGPEQFF.

The chain combines TRBV4-3 with TRBJ2-7, with 8 bases fitting TRBD2. The germline CDR1 and CDR2 sequences are LGHNA and YSLEER. This CDR3 is built from 16 residues. V was clipped by 0 bases and J by 6 bases; unmatched bases: 10. CDR3 protein: CASSQDQGTRTGEQYF. In nucleotides, the CDR3 is TGCGCCAGCAGCCAAGATCAAGGGACTAGGACGGGCGAGCAGTACTTC.

The V gene is TRBV6-5, the J gene TRBJ2-2; D possibly corresponds to TRBD1 (8 bases). Germline CDR1 and CDR2: MNHEY and SVGAGI. The CDR3 totals 16 residues. Trimming removed 0 bases at V and 4 bases at J, with 12 bases between. This CDR3 reads CASSYSSGTGTGELFF. The DNA of the CDR3 is TGTGCCAGCAGTTACTCGAGCGGGACAGGCACCGGGGAGCTGTTTTTT.

The chain employs TRBV6-5 and TRBJ2-7, with D perhaps matching TRBD1 (5 bases). CDR1 and CDR2 from the germline V gene are MNHEY and SVGAGI. V shed 0 bases and J shed 6 bases, with 15 bases lying between them. The CDR3 totals 15 residues. For the CDR3, the DNA is TGTGCCAGCAGTTACTCGATGCTCTCAGGGATCGAGCAGTACTTC. Protein sequence: CASSYSMLSGIEQYF.

The rearrangement links TRBV9 to TRBJ2-1; possible D gene TRBD1, 6 bases. V was cut by 0 bases and J by 8 bases, with 12 bases left in between. CDR3 size: 14 residues. The V gene's germline CDR1 is SGDLS and CDR2 YYNGEE. CDR3 residues: CASSVGDWGHEQFF. The DNA of the CDR3 is TGTGCCAGCAGCGTAGGAGATTGGGGGCATGAGCAGTTCTTC.

The chain combines TRBV2 with TRBJ1-1; D is perhaps TRBD1 (5 bases). Trimming removed 7 bases at V and 1 base at J, with 13 bases between. CDR1 is SNHLY, CDR2 FYNNEI, per germline. The CDR3 loop spans 14 amino acids. CDR3 in DNA: TGTGCCAGCACACGGCAGGGTTCGAACACTGAAGCTTTCTTT. Translating gives CASTRQGSNTEAFF.